The rows below give T cell receptor beta chains drawn from one sample of a study of T-cell memory formation after mild COVID-19. TCRdb itself ran the 5' RACE reads through MiXCR, one entry per CDR3 protein. The profile shows around 340,000 distinct CDR3 sequences, 21% of them singletons. The sample comprised PBMCs or a T cell subset sorted from them (not recorded which). The receptors here all came from an adult woman who had mild COVID-19 (a few samples of this study predate the infection). Cell type and time point are not known. Each CDR3 is given with its conserved first and last residue. A D gene is named only where the DNA matches it firmly. Clone size is not always given. Where it is, it says once, few, many or a class for expanded clones.

D	V	size	J	DNA	CDR3
-	TRBV7-8	-	TRBJ2-5	TGTGCCAGCAGCTCTGGAATTGAGACCCAGTACTTC	CASSSGIETQYF
-	TRBV7-2	few	TRBJ2-1	TGTGCCAGCAGCTCGATCCTCAGGGTTGAGCAGTTCTTC	CASSSILRVEQFF
-	TRBV6-2/TRBV6-3	few	TRBJ1-1	TGTGCCAGCAGTTCCGGGACCCGAATTACCAAGGACACTGAAGCTTTCTTT	CASSSGTRITKDTEAFF
TRBD1	TRBV6-5	few	TRBJ2-6	TGTGCCAGCAGCATACTTAAGACAGGGACTGGGGCCAACGTCCTGACTTTC	CASSILKTGTGANVLTF
-	TRBV6-1	many	TRBJ1-1	TGTGCCAGCAGCTGGGGACAAAACACTGAAGCTTTCTTT	CASSWGQNTEAFF
TRBD1	TRBV12-3/TRBV12-4	-	TRBJ2-5	TGTGCCAGCAGTTCCGGACAGGGAGTGGGGGAGACCCAGTACTTC	CASSSGQGVGETQYF
-	TRBV15	many	TRBJ1-5	TGTGCCACCAGGAGGGGGGAGGCGAGGTATGGTGGCAATCAGCCCCAGCATTTT	CATRRGEARYGGNQPQHF
TRBD1	TRBV5-5	few	TRBJ2-1	TGTGCCAGCAGACGAGGGACAGGGGGCTACAATGAGCAGTTCTTC	CASRRGTGGYNEQFF
-	TRBV5-5	few	TRBJ2-1	TGTGCCAGCAGACTTCACGGGGCGCGAGACAATGAGCAGTTCTTC	CASRLHGARDNEQFF
TRBD2	TRBV6-4	-	TRBJ2-3	TGTGCCAGCAGTGGAGTAGCGGGGGCCACAGATACGCAGTATTTT	CASSGVAGATDTQYF
-	TRBV2	-	TRBJ1-2	TGTGCCAGCACCCTAGACTATGGCTACACCTTC	CASTLDYGYTF
TRBD2	TRBV9	few	TRBJ2-7	TGTGCCAGCAGCGTTGGGGGGACTACCCACTACGAGCAGTACTTC	CASSVGGTTHYEQYF
-	TRBV30	-	TRBJ2-7	TGTGCCTGGAATGGAGGTTTCAGCTACGAGCAGTACTTC	CAWNGGFSYEQYF
-	TRBV19	-	TRBJ2-3	TGTGCCAGTAGTACGGGACGGAGCACAGATACGCAGTATTTT	CASSTGRSTDTQYF
-	TRBV3-1	few	TRBJ2-3	TGTGCCAGCAGCCAAGATCAAAGTTGGTCAGATACGCAGTATTTT	CASSQDQSWSDTQYF
-	TRBV12-3/TRBV12-4	-	TRBJ2-7	TGTGCCAGCAGTCGTTTAACCTACGAGCAGTACTTC	CASSRLTYEQYF
-	TRBV5-1	few	TRBJ1-1	TGCGCCAGCAGCTTGGTTCCGGGCAACACTGAAGCTTTCTTT	CASSLVPGNTEAFF
-	TRBV7-9	few	TRBJ2-2	TGTGCCAGCAGCAGCATGAAGCTGGTTACGGGGACCGGGGAGCTGTTTTTT	CASSSMKLVTGTGELFF
TRBD2	TRBV3-1	-	TRBJ2-7	TGTGCCAGCAGCCTCGAAGGGGAGGGCGAGCAGTACTTC	CASSLEGEGEQYF
-	TRBV5-1	many	TRBJ2-1	TGCGCCAGCGGGCAATACAATGAGCAGTTCTTC	CASGQYNEQFF
TRBD1	TRBV30	-	TRBJ2-3	TGTGCCGGTACAGGGGGCACAGATACGCAGTATTTT	CAGTGGTDTQYF
-	TRBV12-3/TRBV12-4	few	TRBJ2-7	TGTGCCAGCAGTTTGATGAACGAGCAGTACTTC	CASSLMNEQYF
-	TRBV13	few	TRBJ2-2	TGTGCCAGCAGCTTAGGCCCGGCAACACGGTTGTCTGCCGGGGAGCTGTTTTTT	CASSLGPATRLSAGELFF
-	TRBV6-6	-	TRBJ1-2	TGTGCCAGCCGAATCTACAGGGATGGCTACACCTTC	CASRIYRDGYTF
TRBD1	TRBV6-6	few	TRBJ1-1	TGTGCCAGCGGGGGGGGACAGGGGAACACTGAAGCTTTCTTT	CASGGGQGNTEAFF
-	TRBV19	few	TRBJ2-3	TGTGCCAGTAGTATCGGTCGGGGAAGCACAGATACGCAGTATTTT	CASSIGRGSTDTQYF
-	TRBV25-1	few	TRBJ2-4	TGTGCCAGCAGTGACCCAAAAGATGAGGGAAACATTCAGTACTTC	CASSDPKDEGNIQYF
-	TRBV29-1	-	TRBJ1-2	TGCAGCGTTCGCCCCGGGGGACGGCCAGGCTATGGCTACACCTTC	CSVRPGGRPGYGYTF
TRBD1	TRBV7-9	few	TRBJ1-5	TGTGCCAGCAGCTTAGGGGACAGGGGCAATCAGCCCCAGCATTTT	CASSLGDRGNQPQHF
-	TRBV7-9	once	TRBJ1-4	TGTGCCAGCAGCCTCCTGACAAGGGCTGGGGGTGAAAAACTGTTTTTT	CASSLLTRAGGEKLFF
-	TRBV6-1	many	TRBJ2-1	TGTGCCACCACCCTGGGGGCGGCGTCCTACAATGAGCAGTTCTTC	CATTLGAASYNEQFF
-	TRBV30	-	TRBJ1-4	TGTGCCTGGGGCCGGGGGCAGGGAGGACTGTTTTTT	CAWGRGQGGLFF
-	TRBV7-9	many	TRBJ2-3	TGTGCCAGCAGCCGCAGCACAGATACGCAGTATTTT	CASSRSTDTQYF
TRBD2	TRBV20-1	few	TRBJ2-7	TGCAGTGCACTAAGCGGGAGGACCGAGCAGTACTTC	CSALSGRTEQYF
TRBD1	TRBV7-8	few	TRBJ1-2	TGTGCCAGCAGCTTCGGACAGGCGTTAGGTGGCTACACCTTC	CASSFGQALGGYTF
TRBD1	TRBV6-1	few	TRBJ1-1	TGTGCCAGCAGCCAGGGGGAGTTTAGGACTGAAGCTTTCTTT	CASSQGEFRTEAFF
-	TRBV5-6	-	TRBJ1-1	TGTGCCAGCGGAACAACGGCCCCTGAAGCTTTCTTT	CASGTTAPEAFF
TRBD2	TRBV7-6	-	TRBJ2-3	TGTGCCAGCAGCCCCCGACTAGCGGTCAGCGGAGATACGCAGTATTTT	CASSPRLAVSGDTQYF
-	TRBV20-1	few	TRBJ2-1	TGCAGTGCTAGAGCTGACACCTACAATGAGCAGTTCTTC	CSARADTYNEQFF
-	TRBV10-3	-	TRBJ2-7	TGTGCCATCAGCCCGGGACTCTACGAGCAGTACTTC	CAISPGLYEQYF
TRBD1	TRBV12-3/TRBV12-4	few	TRBJ2-7	TGTGCCAGCAGTTCCGGGACAGGGGGCTGGGAGCAGTACTTC	CASSSGTGGWEQYF
-	TRBV20-1	-	TRBJ1-2	TGCAGTTTCAGGGGTACGAATAACTATGGCTACACCTTC	CSFRGTNNYGYTF
TRBD2	TRBV6-5	-	TRBJ2-5	TGTGCGGTGATCCCTAGCGGGGGACCTAACCAAGAGACCCAGTACTTC	CAVIPSGGPNQETQYF
TRBD2	TRBV18	-	TRBJ2-7	TGTGCCAGCTCACCGGGGGCGGGAGGTCCCTACGAGCAGTACTTC	CASSPGAGGPYEQYF
TRBD1	TRBV30	few	TRBJ1-1	TGTGCCTGGATCACCCGGGACAGTGAAGCTTTCTTT	CAWITRDSEAFF
TRBD1	TRBV3-1	few	TRBJ1-2	TGTGCCAGCAGCCGGGGACAGATTGTTGGCTACACCTTC	CASSRGQIVGYTF
-	TRBV24-1	-	TRBJ2-3	TGTGCCACCAGTGACACCGGGAGCACAGATACGCAGTATTTT	CATSDTGSTDTQYF
-	TRBV12-3/TRBV12-4	-	TRBJ1-1	TGTGCCAGCAGCTTGCAGGGTCTAACTGAAGCTTTCTTT	CASSLQGLTEAFF
-	TRBV6-6	-	TRBJ2-3	TGTGCCAGCAGTTCGGACCTCCTTAGTGATACGCAGTATTTT	CASSSDLLSDTQYF
-	TRBV4-2	many	TRBJ2-3	TGTGCCAGCAGCCAATGGGGAAGCACAGATACGCAGTATTTT	CASSQWGSTDTQYF
TRBD2	TRBV7-2	few	TRBJ2-7	TGTGCCAGCAGCTTAACCTCCCTCGCGGGAGGGCCCAACGAGCAGTACTTC	CASSLTSLAGGPNEQYF
TRBD1	TRBV14	-	TRBJ1-3	TGTGCCAGCAGCCAAGGGGACAGGGCGGACACCATATATTTT	CASSQGDRADTIYF
-	TRBV5-1	few	TRBJ2-3	TGCGCCAGTTATCCTGGGGCAGGGCAGACAGATACGCAGTATTTT	CASYPGAGQTDTQYF
-	TRBV5-1	few	TRBJ1-1	TGCGCCAGCAGCTTGTGGGGAGGAGGTGGGTTCACTGAAGCTTTCTTT	CASSLWGGGGFTEAFF
-	TRBV5-1	many	TRBJ1-3	TGCGCCAGCAGCTTGGGAGACAGGCCCGCTACTACTGGAAACACCATATATTTT	CASSLGDRPATTGNTIYF
TRBD2	TRBV7-6	-	TRBJ2-3	TGTGCCAGCAGCTCATGGACTAGCGGGGCGTCTAGCACAGATACGCAGTATTTT	CASSSWTSGASSTDTQYF
TRBD2	TRBV6-1	-	TRBJ2-1	TGTGCCAGCAGTGAGGCTAGCGGGGGGGTGAATGAGCAGTTCTTC	CASSEASGGVNEQFF
-	TRBV4-1	few	TRBJ1-5	TGCGCCAGCAGCCAAGCTCCCGGGGGGGCTCGGGGCCAGCCCCAGCATTTT	CASSQAPGGARGQPQHF
-	TRBV7-3	-	TRBJ1-1	TGTGCCAGCAGCTCACAGTCACAGGGGAACACTGAAGCTTTCTTT	CASSSQSQGNTEAFF
-	TRBV20-1	-	TRBJ2-7	TGCAGTGCCCCCGTGCCGAGTTTGGGGGGCCTATCCTACGAGCAGTACTTC	CSAPVPSLGGLSYEQYF